The 14 T cell receptor beta chains listed next were all sequenced from one sample in a study of identical twins. MiXCR, run by TCRdb on the 5' RACE reads, gives a single entry per CDR3 protein. This table holds 310,000 or so distinct CDR3 sequences, roughly 9.8% found once. The sample was also reused in another study, on yellow fever vaccine responses in identical twins.

Material: CD8+ T cells sorted from blood. These receptors came from a woman aged 18-29 years in good health.

The gene calls are TRBV25-1 and TRBJ2-5; D is uncertain. The germline CDR1 and CDR2 sequences are MGHDK and SYGVNS. V lost 7 bases and J lost 2, with 17 bases in between. CDR3 length equals 15 residues. The CDR3 DNA follows: TGTGCCAGCACCCCGAATACGGAGTATCAAGAGACCCAGTACTTC. This sequence encodes CASTPNTEYQETQYF.

This clonotype has a count of ten or more. The chain combines TRBV10-2 with TRBJ2-1; D is uncertain. This CDR3 region has 14 residues. V was shortened by 8 bases and J by 0 bases, with 11 bases between the two germline ends. Looked up from germline, CDR1 is WSHSY and CDR2 is SAAADI. In nucleotides, the CDR3 is TGCGCCAGCCTCGCCCAAAGCTCCTACAATGAGCAGTTCTTC. Residues: CASLAQSSYNEQFF.

This clonotype was seen a few times. The V and J genes are TRBV6-1 and TRBJ2-5, with 10 bases fitting TRBD2. Germline trimming cut 5 bases from V and 1 base from J; bases unmatched to any gene: 10. Germline V gene lookup returns CDR1 MNHNS and CDR2 SASEGT. CDR3 length: 17 residues. CDR3 nucleotides: TGTGCCAGCAGTCAAAAGCCGGGACTAGCGATCCAAGAGACCCAGTACTTC. It codes for CASSQKPGLAIQETQYF.

In this sample, this clonotype turned up many times. The rearrangement links TRBV7-9 to TRBJ1-5; 9 nucleotides match TRBD1. Germline CDR1 SEHNR, CDR2 FQNEAQ (reference sequence). The CDR3 is 14 amino acids. J gave up 4 bases and V 5 bases, and 3 bases lay outside the gene matches. The CDR3 spells CASSPGQGNQPQHF. The DNA for the CDR3 is TGTGCCAGCAGCCCCGGACAGGGGAATCAGCCCCAGCATTTT.

Ten or more counts support this clonotype. J is TRBJ2-3 and V is TRBV4-2; perhaps TRBD2 as D (6 bases). V gave up 3 bases and J gave up 0 bases, with 16 bases separating them. Germline CDR1 and CDR2: LGHNA and YNFKEQ. This CDR3 has 17 residues. Here the CDR3 DNA reads TGTGCCAGCAGCCAGAAATCGGAGGGTACTAGCACAGATACGCAGTATTTT. Its translation: CASSQKSEGTSTDTQYF.

In this sample, this clonotype turned up many times. The chain has TRBV19 and TRBJ2-1; TRBD2 matches 11 bases. Germline trimming cut 7 bases from V and 7 bases from J; bases unmatched to any gene: 6. Germline CDR1 LNHDA, CDR2 SQIVND (reference sequence). The length of the CDR3 is 14 residues. In DNA form, the CDR3 reads TGTGCCAGTAAGACCACTAGCGGGAGTAATGAGCAGTTCTTC. It specifies CASKTTSGSNEQFF.

This clonotype was seen many times. This sequence joins TRBV7-9 and TRBJ1-1; D gene ambiguous. Germline V gene lookup returns CDR1 SEHNR and CDR2 FQNEAQ (reference sequence). V was clipped by 2 bases and J by 7 bases, with 8 bases between them. The CDR3 runs 12 residues. DNA for the CDR3: TGTGCCAGCAGCTTATTGGGGAGTGAAGCTTTCTTT. This sequence encodes CASSLLGSEAFF.

This clonotype was seen a few times. The chain couples TRBV20-1 to TRBJ2-3, with a possible D match to TRBD1 (5 bases). Germline V gene lookup returns CDR1 DFQATT and CDR2 SNEGSKA (reference sequence). This CDR3 is built from 14 residues. V shed 6 bases and J shed 0 bases, with 13 bases lying between them. As DNA, the CDR3 is TGCAGTGCCAGACAGCCGTCTAGCACAGATACGCAGTATTTT. The encoded protein is CSARQPSSTDTQYF.

This chain links TRBV15 with TRBJ2-3, with 10 bases fitting TRBD1. CDR1 and CDR2 from the germline V gene are LNHNV and YYDKDF (reference sequence). There are 14 residues in the CDR3. J was trimmed by 8 bases and V by 4 bases; bases with no gene match: 6. The CDR3 protein is CATSTGTGVVTQYF. CDR3 in DNA: TGTGCCACCAGCACCGGGACAGGGGTGGTTACGCAGTATTTT.

A few counts support this clonotype. This sequence joins TRBV30 and TRBJ2-2, with 9 positions matching TRBD1. Per germline, CDR1 GTSNPN and CDR2 SVGIG (reference sequence). This CDR3 spans 17 amino acids. V lost 6 bases, J lost 4 bases, and 15 bases stayed unmatched. This CDR3 is CACPTPPGQGVTGELFF. CDR3 sequence (DNA): TGTGCCTGTCCTACTCCCCCGGGACAGGGAGTCACCGGGGAGCTGTTTTTT.

In regard to this clonotype: One end of the junction is discordant with germline, which a read error may explain. The V and J genes are TRBV20-1 and TRBJ2-1; TRBD2 agrees at 9 bases. The V gene's germline CDR1 is DFQATT and CDR2 SNEGSKA (reference sequence). This CDR3 spans 17 amino acids. The CDR3 region is CCARILAGPGGVHEQFF. The DNA for the CDR3 is TGCTGTGCTAGAATCCTAGCGGGACCGGGTGGTGTTCATGAGCAGTTCTTC.

This clonotype was recorded many times. The rearrangement links TRBV4-2 to TRBJ2-5; TRBD1 agrees at 10 bases. The CDR3 spans 16 residues. The V gene end was trimmed by 1 base and the J gene end by 0 bases; junction bases not matched to a gene: 2. The germline gives CDR1 LGHNA, CDR2 YNFKEQ. CDR3 DNA sequence: TGTGCCAGCAGCCAAGGGGACAGGGGAGACCAAGAGACCCAGTACTTC. This translates into CASSQGDRGDQETQYF.

V usage is TRBV4-1 and J usage is TRBJ2-7, with 14 bases lining up with TRBD2. The ends lost 5 bases at V and 2 bases at J; junction bases unmatched: 5. Per germline, CDR1 MGHRA and CDR2 YSYEKL. This CDR3 has 16 residues. The CDR3 region is CASSGQGLAGAYEQYF. The CDR3 region has the DNA TGCGCCAGCAGCGGGCAGGGACTAGCGGGAGCCTACGAGCAGTACTTC.

This clonotype has a count of ten or more. The chain carries TRBV7-6 and TRBJ2-2, with 13 bases matching TRBD2. The trim removed 3 bases at V and 5 bases at J, leaving 6 bases unmatched. CDR1 SGHVS and CDR2 FNYEAQ come from the germline V gene. This CDR3 region has 17 residues. The CDR3 protein is CASSLGLAGYGTGELFF. DNA for the CDR3: TGTGCCAGCAGCTTGGGACTAGCGGGATATGGGACCGGGGAGCTGTTTTTT.